This T cell receptor (beta chain) was found in a study of T cells after yellow fever vaccination. TCR cDNA, made by 5'RACE template switching, carried an added universal primer site and UMIs. In TCRdb, the 5' RACE reads were re-called with MiXCR into one record per CDR3 protein. The table has 150,000 to 200,000 distinct CDR3 sequences, approximately 6.2% seen once. Study-level results: A faster peak, day 5 versus 15, was reached by the weaker secondary response. Sorted repertoires could include abundant contaminating clonotypes from bulk cells. The study re-detected most primary-vaccination clones after the booster (around 96% CD4, roughly 88% CD8).

The CDR3 has 13 residues. The germline V gene encodes CDR1 SGHTA and CDR2 FQGNSA. V was shortened by 1 base and J by 9 bases, with 12 bases between the two germline ends. This clonotype has only a few counts. The antigen is not known. The chain links TRBV7-2 to TRBJ1-1; no reliable D call. The specimen was CD4+ T cells sorted from PBMCs, collected on the day of the first yellow fever vaccination. This sequence originates from a young man who received the YFV17D yellow fever vaccine. In nucleotides, the CDR3 is TGTGCCAGCAGCTTAGGCGGCTCTGGGAAAGCTTTCTTT. Translating gives CASSLGGSGKAFF.